One and the same sample provided the 8 T cell receptor beta chains below, sequenced in a study of beta chain features in type 1 diabetes. Expressed TCRB transcripts were sequenced after all isolated RNA was converted to cDNA. Clones were sequenced by immunoSEQ multiplex PCR, and TCRdb holds only the in-frame ones, with some missing. This repertoire shows under 250,000 clones, over 12% found once; its top ten account for around 0.026%. Sequenced: naive CD4+ T cells from blood. All receptors come from a woman aged 40 to 49 in good health.

J is TRBJ1-1 and V is TRBV7-9, with unresolved D. V lost 5 bases to trimming and J lost 1 base, with 14 bases between them. From germline, CDR1 is SEHNR and CDR2 FQNEAQ (reference sequence). The CDR3 runs 15 residues. The DNA of the CDR3 is TGTGCCAGCAGCCCCCAACGAGGATGGAACACTGAAGCTTTCTTT. Amino acids: CASSPQRGWNTEAFF.

The table lists this clone with a few counts. V gene TRBV29-1 combines with J gene TRBJ2-2; TRBD1 matches 7 bases. In germline, CDR1 is SQVTM, CDR2 ANQGSEA. Losses at the gene ends were 4 bases for V and 1 base for J; bases not matched to a gene: 3. The CDR3 totals 14 residues. For the CDR3, the DNA is TGCAGCGTTGTGGGACAGAGGAACACCGGGGAGCTGTTTTTT. It encodes CSVVGQRNTGELFF.

V and J are TRBV10-1 and TRBJ2-1, with 9 bases fitting TRBD1. The CDR3 is made up of 12 amino acids. V lost 6 bases to trimming and J lost 9 bases; unmatched junction nucleotides: 3. From germline, CDR1 is WNHNN and CDR2 SYGVQD (reference sequence). CDR3 region: CASRGTGTEQFF. The CDR3 coding sequence is TGCGCCAGCAGGGGGACAGGGACTGAGCAGTTCTTC.

This clone was detected a few times. The chain combines TRBV6-5 with TRBJ2-5; no firm D call. Per the germline V gene, CDR1 is MNHEY and CDR2 is SVGAGI. Trimming pared 5 bases from V and 3 bases from J, leaving 10 bases between. The CDR3 has 13 residues. The CDR3 region has the DNA TGTGCCAGCAGTCGAGCTGTAGAAGAGACCCAGTACTTC. Residues: CASSRAVEETQYF.

J is TRBJ2-1 and V is TRBV4-1; TRBD1 matches 7 bases. The CDR3 sequence is 14 residues long. V lost 4 bases and J lost 6; bases outside the gene matches: 6. The germline V gene encodes CDR1 MGHRA and CDR2 YSYEKL. The CDR3 coding sequence is TGCGCCAGCAGCCCCAGGGGGTTGGGCAATGAGCAGTTCTTC. As protein: CASSPRGLGNEQFF.

Only a few counts were recorded for this clone. The chain combines TRBV27 with TRBJ2-7; 9 nucleotides agree with TRBD1. The germline CDR1 and CDR2 sequences are MNHEY and SMNVEV (reference sequence). The CDR3 loop spans 13 amino acids. The junction had 8 bases not matched to a gene; V was cut back by 10 bases and J by 4 bases. CDR3 sequence reads: CATRDRVLYEQYF. DNA for the CDR3: TGTGCCACTAGGGACAGGGTGTTGTACGAGCAGTACTTC.

In this sample, this clone turned up a few times. This chain connects TRBV7-9 to TRBJ2-7; D is possibly TRBD2 (7 bases). V shed 4 bases and J shed 3 bases, with 22 bases lying between them. The CDR3 length is 17 residues. Germline loops: CDR1 SEHNR, CDR2 FQNEAQ (reference sequence). CDR3 sequence reads: CASSSPVTGRANYEQYF. The CDR3 DNA is TGTGCCAGCAGCTCGCCAGTAACAGGGAGGGCGAACTACGAGCAGTACTTC.

J is TRBJ1-1 and V is TRBV2; D not resolved. V was cut by 3 bases and J by 1 base, with 6 bases left in between. Germline lookup yields CDR1 SNHLY and CDR2 FYNNEI. CDR3 size: 13 residues. The chain's CDR3 is CASSEGRNTEAFF. In DNA, the CDR3 is TGTGCCAGCAGTGAGGGCAGGAACACTGAAGCTTTCTTT.